This TCR beta chain was profiled in a study of T cells in localized non-small cell lung cancer. Study results and caveats: Without multi-region sequencing, intratumor heterogeneity could not be excluded. Increased T cell density in blood showed an association with longer overall survival. Compared with tumor, uninvolved adjacent lung displayed greater T cell clonality, ranking highest overall. The appearance of a median approximately 60 of the top 100 tumor clones was seen in adjacent lung.

The repertoire was sequenced with immunoSEQ multiplex PCR; TCRdb's copy has only in-frame clones and lacks some. The sample lists around 20,000 clones, about 91% occurring once. As to this clone: Its antigen remains unknown.

Germline CDR1 SGDLS, CDR2 YYNGEE. The germline V and J ends were trimmed by 0 bases and 1 base, with 7 bases remaining between them. CDR3 length: 14 amino acids. The receptor was derived from a woman aged 35 to 69 with stage I lung adenocarcinoma. The genes are TRBV9 and TRBJ1-1; D is perhaps TRBD1 (5 bases). This specimen was peripheral blood, taken before any cancer treatment. CDR3: CASSVVGENTEAFF. CDR3 sequence (DNA): TGTGCCAGCAGCGTAGTAGGGGAGAACACTGAAGCTTTCTTT.